This T cell receptor (beta chain) was recorded in a study of T cells in Graves' hyperthyroidism and ophthalmopathy. Researchers took RNA transcripts and amplified the TCR beta CDR3 regions from them. With the HTBI primer set, the TCR CDR3 went through a first round of RT-PCR. TCRdb independently ran MiXCR on the multiplex PCR reads; one entry per CDR3 protein. This sample has some 620,000 distinct CDR3 sequences, with around 15% found just once. This clonotype was observed at least ten times. PBMCs were obtained from 10 ml fresh peripheral blood. Sequenced input: blood. The TCR comes from a woman aged 30 to 39 with Graves' hyperthyroidism.

The CDR3 here is CASSLGIASGIGETQYF. The CDR3 DNA reads TGTGCCAGCAGCTTAGGGATCGCAAGCGGAATAGGAGAGACCCAGTACTTC. The gene calls are TRBV7-6 and TRBJ2-5, with D perhaps matching TRBD2 (5 bases). Trimming shortened V by 1 base and J by 4 bases, and 19 bases separated the two germline ends. Germline V gene data show CDR1 as SGHVS and CDR2 as FNYEAQ. The length of the CDR3 is 17 residues.